This TCR beta chain was documented in a study of beta chain features in type 1 diabetes. Whole-study context: Cells sorted and examined across all samples totaled over 95 million. Regarding the study as a whole: Comparison showed that naive, central memory and Treg TCRB repertoires appeared more similar among patients than among healthy donors.

The authors sorted CD4+ naive, central memory, regulatory and stem cell-like memory cells via CD45RO/CCR7/CD25/CD127/CD95/CD27. The entirety of the isolated RNA underwent reverse transcription, so expressed TCRB transcripts were sequenced. Measured with immunoSEQ multiplex PCR; TCRdb has only the in-frame clones, and not every one. The data hold fewer than 250,000 clones, with about 71% observed a single time. Trimming removed 3 bases from V and 9 bases from J, with 9 bases in between. The CDR3 totals 11 residues. Germline values: CDR1 DFQATT, CDR2 SNEGSKA (reference sequence). As regards this clone: What it binds is not known.

The specimen was naive CD4+ T cells from blood. This rearrangement joins TRBV20-1 to TRBJ2-1; no reliable D call. The clonotype comes from a young man in good health. CDR3 amino acids: CSASERSEQFF. The CDR3 DNA follows: TGCAGTGCTAGTGAGCGATCTGAGCAGTTCTTC.